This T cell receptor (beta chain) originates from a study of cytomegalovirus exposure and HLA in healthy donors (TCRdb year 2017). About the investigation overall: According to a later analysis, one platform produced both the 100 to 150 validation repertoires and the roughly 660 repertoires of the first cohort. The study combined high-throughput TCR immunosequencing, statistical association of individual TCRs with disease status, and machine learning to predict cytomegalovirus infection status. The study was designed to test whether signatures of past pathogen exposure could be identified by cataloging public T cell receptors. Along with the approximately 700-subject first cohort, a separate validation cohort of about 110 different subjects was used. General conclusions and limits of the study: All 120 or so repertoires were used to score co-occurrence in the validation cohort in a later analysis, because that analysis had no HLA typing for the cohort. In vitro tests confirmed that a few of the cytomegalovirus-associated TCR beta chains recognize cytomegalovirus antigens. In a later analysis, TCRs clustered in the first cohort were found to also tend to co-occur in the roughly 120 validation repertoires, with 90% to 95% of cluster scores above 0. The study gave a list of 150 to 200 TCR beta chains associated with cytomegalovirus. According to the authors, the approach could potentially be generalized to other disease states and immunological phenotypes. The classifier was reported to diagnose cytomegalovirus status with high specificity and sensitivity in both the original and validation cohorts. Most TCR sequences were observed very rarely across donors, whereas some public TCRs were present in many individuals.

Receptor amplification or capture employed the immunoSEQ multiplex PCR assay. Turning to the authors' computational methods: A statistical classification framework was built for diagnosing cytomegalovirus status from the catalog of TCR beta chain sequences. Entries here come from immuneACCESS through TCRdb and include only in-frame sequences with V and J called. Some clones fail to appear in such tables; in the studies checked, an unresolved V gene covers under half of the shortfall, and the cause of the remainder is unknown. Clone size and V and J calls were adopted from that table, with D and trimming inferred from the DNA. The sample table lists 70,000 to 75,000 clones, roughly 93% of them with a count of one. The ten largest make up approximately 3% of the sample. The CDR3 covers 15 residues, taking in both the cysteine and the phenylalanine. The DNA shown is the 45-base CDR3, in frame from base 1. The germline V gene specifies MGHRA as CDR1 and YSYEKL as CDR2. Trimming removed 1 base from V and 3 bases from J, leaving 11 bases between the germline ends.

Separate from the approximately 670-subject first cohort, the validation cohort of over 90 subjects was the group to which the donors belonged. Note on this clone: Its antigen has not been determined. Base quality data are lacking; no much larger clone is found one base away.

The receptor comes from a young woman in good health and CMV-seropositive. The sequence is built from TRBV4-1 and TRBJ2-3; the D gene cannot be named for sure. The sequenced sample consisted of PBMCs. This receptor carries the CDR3 CASSQGTVKTDTQYF. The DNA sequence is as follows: TGCGCCAGCAGCCAAGGCACGGTCAAGACAGATACGCAGTATTTT.